This T cell receptor beta chain was observed in a study of cytomegalovirus exposure and HLA in healthy donors. Study-wide background: Ancestry clustering placed around four fifths of around 400 genotyped donors in the Caucasian-associated cluster.

Study-level findings and limits: Within the data, a cluster of highly shared sequence variants was likely a sequencing artifact.

The study ran its PCR with 60 Vbeta and 13 Jbeta primers. Method: immunoSEQ multiplex PCR; TCRdb's copy keeps in-frame clones and lacks some. Of a few hundred thousand clones listed, 70% to 80% were seen once; the top ten hold roughly 2.5%. The germline V and J ends were trimmed by 2 bases and 7 bases, with 8 bases remaining between them. CDR3 length: 12 residues. Germline V CDR1 and CDR2: MDHEN, SYDVKM. As for this clone: The antigen is not known.

The TCR sequence derives from a woman aged 55-70 years in good health and CMV-seropositive. The genes are TRBV28 and TRBJ1-2; D is unclear. Sequencing input: PBMCs. The CDR3 DNA follows: TGTGCCAGCAGTTTAGCAGGTATTGGCTACACCTTC. Translated: CASSLAGIGYTF.